This T cell receptor (beta chain) was observed in a study of PD-L1 blockade in urothelial cancer. At the level of the study: Intravenous atezolizumab, 1,200 mg every 3 weeks, was begun by patients at some point between 2012 and 2014.

Described time point: peripheral blood 6 weeks after treatment start. TCRdb's table, derived via immunoSEQ multiplex PCR, lists solely in-frame clones and lacks some. The table lists about 120,000 clones, roughly 91% of them singletons. This clone was counted between two and nine times. With 5 bases removed from V and 3 bases from J, the gap between germline ends came to 10 bases. The CDR3 is made up of 13 amino acids. Germline V gene data show CDR1 as LNHDA and CDR2 as SQIVND (reference sequence). The V gene is TRBV19, the J gene TRBJ1-2; D uncertain. The sequenced sample was PBMCs, obtained around atezolizumab (anti-PD-L1) treatment. The receptor comes from a man in his 60s with urothelial cancer. CDR3 nucleotides: TGTGCCAGTAGTCCGGCGGGCGACTATGGCTACACCTTC. Translation: CASSPAGDYGYTF.